This TCR beta chain was found in a study of cytomegalovirus exposure and HLA in healthy donors. Turning to the study itself: The roughly 700 first-cohort repertoires shared a platform with the 130 or so validation repertoires, as reported in a later analysis.

Produced via immunoSEQ multiplex PCR; TCRdb's table is partial and in-frame only. There are about 280,000 clones in the sample; 85% to 90% occur only once, and over 0.85% lies in the top ten. CDR1 and CDR2 (germline): MNHEY, SMNVEV (reference sequence). V trimming: 0 bases; J trimming: 6 bases; junction bases outside the gene matches: 0. CDR3 size: 13 residues. To note about this clone: Other DNA sequences in this specimen translate into the identical CDR3.

The V and J genes are TRBV27 and TRBJ2-3, with 7 bases matching TRBD1. The receptor was derived from a woman aged 18-30 years in good health and CMV-seronegative. The sample was PBMCs. The CDR3 nucleotides are TGTGCCAGCAGTTTATCCAGGGGGGATACGCAGTATTTT. This sequence encodes CASSLSRGDTQYF.